This entry features one T cell receptor (beta chain) sequence. TCRdb reprocessed the reads with MiXCR, giving one entry per CDR3 protein. Among about 140,000 distinct CDR3 sequences listed, about 6.5% were seen once. This sample was taken from a study of T cell repertoires in cytomegalovirus infection. Across the whole study: Public TCR beta signatures provided an indication of both CMV infection and a matching HLA type.

Germline CDR1 and CDR2: MDHEN and SYDVKM. The CDR3 consists of 14 residues. The junction had 6 bases not matched to a gene; V was cut back by 6 bases and J by 2 bases. The V call is TRBV28, the J call TRBJ2-7, with 8 bases that match TRBD2. The source is a human donor in good health (CMV status not recorded). Some clones in this sample may be carry-over from other donors' samples. Sequencing was carried out using PBMCs. CDR3 region: CASRSPAGAYEQYF. Here the CDR3 DNA reads TGTGCCAGCAGATCTCCAGCGGGGGCCTACGAGCAGTACTTC.